This T cell receptor beta chain was recorded in a study of vaccination effects on CD4 cells after COVID-19. A word on this clone: The target antigen is unknown.

Germline CDR1 is LGHDT and CDR2 is YNNKEL (reference sequence). Unmatched junction bases numbered 5, after V lost 6 bases and J lost 4 bases. CDR3 length: 14 amino acids. Before sequencing, viral peptide pools were used by the ViraFEST assay to expand antigen-specific CD4+ T cells. Culture lasted under 13 days before CD4+ T cell isolation. People in the vaccine group had not been infected with SARS-CoV-2 before, and their nucleocapsid antibodies were negative. Cultures used roughly 1.8 million PBMC per well, approximately 9.5 IU/ml IL-2 and 10 ug/ml peptides. IL-2 medium was substituted for half the medium on days 3 and 7. TCRdb's table, derived via immunoSEQ multiplex PCR, lists solely in-frame clones and lacks some. The data show around 68,000 clones, with roughly 80% seen just once and over 9% held by the top ten. General study results and limits: Only a single clone (1 of 255 vaccine-induced clones in healthy vaccinees) cross-reacted with common cold coronaviruses. Marked clonal contraction was seen late after vaccination (in both infection- and vaccine-induced clones).

The chain has TRBV3-1 (or the pseudogene TRBV3-2) and TRBJ2-7; 11 nucleotides agree with TRBD2. This TCR derives from a human donor who received a COVID-19 vaccine. Sequencing was performed on CD4+ T cells from PBMCs cultured with SARS-CoV-2 spike peptides, taken before COVID-19 vaccination. The CDR3 nucleotides read TGTGCCAGCAGTCCTACTAGCGGGGGTTACGAGCAGTACGTC. Residues: CASSPTSGGYEQYV.